One and the same sample provided the 19 T cell receptor beta chains below, sequenced in a study of cytomegalovirus exposure and HLA in healthy donors. The PCR used 60 Vbeta and 13 Jbeta primers. TCRdb keeps only in-frame clones here, not all; method: immunoSEQ multiplex PCR. The sample contains 160,000 or so clones, around 80% of which appear only once. Material for sequencing was PBMCs. Every receptor here comes from a male donor in good health and CMV-seropositive.

The chain uses TRBV28 and TRBJ2-1; 9 nucleotides agree with TRBD2. V lost 4 bases to trimming and J lost 8 bases; unmatched junction nucleotides: 24. Germline V lookup: CDR1 MDHEN, CDR2 SYDVKM. This CDR3 is 20 amino acids long. This CDR3 is CASSSQSFSGGFLFYHEQFF. CDR3 in DNA: TGTGCCAGCAGTTCCCAGTCGTTTAGCGGGGGTTTTCTGTTTTACCATGAGCAGTTCTTC.

The J gene is TRBJ1-6, the V gene TRBV6-1; D uncertain. The CDR3 loop spans 15 amino acids. V lost 5 bases to trimming and J lost 7 bases, with 15 bases between them. In germline, CDR1 is MNHNS, CDR2 SASEGT. The CDR3 DNA reads as TGTGCCAGCAGTCCCGAGGGCGGGTGGAATTCACCCCTCCACTTT. It encodes CASSPEGGWNSPLHF.

The chain couples TRBV10-3 to TRBJ2-5; 7 bases map to TRBD2. After removal of 8 bases from V and 1 base from J, the junction contained 4 bases not matched to a gene. The V gene's germline CDR1 is ENHRY and CDR2 SYGVKD. The CDR3 sequence is 13 residues long. This CDR3 is CAIGEGRQETQYF. Written as DNA, the CDR3 is TGTGCCATCGGGGAGGGCCGCCAAGAGACCCAGTACTTC.

V and J are TRBV7-8 and TRBJ2-5; 8 nucleotides agree with TRBD2. V shed 0 bases and J 5 bases; nucleotides not matched to a gene: 8. The CDR3 has 16 residues. Germline V CDR1 and CDR2: SGHVS, FQNEAQ. Here the CDR3 reads CASSLAGSGAPETQYF. CDR3 nucleotide sequence: TGTGCCAGCAGCTTAGCGGGTAGCGGGGCTCCTGAGACCCAGTACTTC.

V and J are TRBV7-8 and TRBJ1-5, with TRBD1 matching over 9 bases. This CDR3 region has 14 residues. V dropped 5 bases and J dropped 15; count of bases not matched to a gene: 14. Germline CDR1 is SGHVS and CDR2 is FQNEAQ. The CDR3 sequence: CASSTSIRDRERHF. DNA for the CDR3: TGTGCCAGCAGCACCAGTATTCGGGACAGGGAGCGGCATTTT.

The rearrangement links TRBV5-1 to TRBJ2-5; a possible D gene is TRBD1 (6 bases). The germline V gene has CDR1 SGHRS and CDR2 YFSETQ. This CDR3 is built from 13 residues. V was clipped by 3 bases and J by 5 bases, with 11 bases between them. CDR3 nucleotides: TGCGCCAGCAGCTCAGGGGCAGGGGAGACCCAGTACTTC. Residues: CASSSGAGETQYF.

The chain has TRBV19 and TRBJ2-3; perhaps TRBD1 as D (6 bases). CDR3 size: 15 residues. Germline CDR1 and CDR2: LNHDA and SQIVND (reference sequence). V lost 1 base and J lost 3, with 11 bases in between. The CDR3 DNA follows: TGTGCCAGTAGTATAGCCACAGGGTCTACAGATACGCAGTATTTT. It translates to CASSIATGSTDTQYF.

The chain combines TRBV27 with TRBJ2-1, with TRBD2 identical over 12 bases. Germline V gives CDR1 MNHEY, CDR2 SMNVEV (reference sequence). This CDR3 spans 15 amino acids. V lost 6 bases and J lost 8; bases outside the gene matches: 8. In DNA form, the CDR3 reads TGTGCCAGCAGGAGAAGACTAGCGGGAGAATATGAGCAGTTCTTC. Protein product: CASRRRLAGEYEQFF.

The chain links TRBV19 to TRBJ1-2; D is ambiguous. This CDR3 is built from 14 residues. The germline V gene encodes CDR1 LNHDA and CDR2 SQIVND (reference sequence). V lost 6 bases and J 5 bases, leaving 16 bases between the germline ends. The CDR3 reads CASRQRQLLYGYTF. The CDR3 coding sequence is TGTGCCAGTAGACAGAGACAATTACTTTATGGCTACACCTTC.

In its sample, this clone was seen once. This rearrangement joins TRBV10-3 to TRBJ2-1, with 10 bases identical to TRBD1. V shed 4 bases, J shed 0 bases, and the junction held 15 bases outside the gene matches. The CDR3 contains 20 residues. Germline lookup yields CDR1 ENHRY and CDR2 SYGVKD. CDR3 residues: CAISASRDRGWASSYNEQFF. The CDR3 DNA sequence: TGTGCCATCAGTGCTTCCCGGGACAGGGGCTGGGCGAGCTCCTACAATGAGCAGTTCTTC.

The J gene is TRBJ1-3, the V gene TRBV29-1, with 7 bases that match TRBD1. In germline, CDR1 is SQVTM, CDR2 ANQGSEA. The CDR3 contains 13 residues. J was trimmed by 1 base and V by 4 bases; bases with no gene match: 1. CDR3 sequence reads: CSVGGQSGNTIYF. Here the CDR3 DNA reads TGCAGCGTTGGGGGACAGTCTGGAAACACCATATATTTT.

CDR3 in amino acids: CASSSPGQNNSPLHF. The CDR3 nucleotides are TGTGCCAGCAGCTCCCCGGGACAGAATAATTCACCCCTCCACTTT. The chain links TRBV28 to TRBJ1-6, with TRBD1 identical over 7 bases. This CDR3 spans 15 amino acids. V lost 6 bases, J lost 5 bases, and 7 bases stayed unmatched. CDR1 MDHEN and CDR2 SYDVKM come from the germline V gene.

This clone was seen a handful of times. CDR3 sequence reads: CASSEATGGTGVEAFF. The DNA of the CDR3 is TGTGCCAGCAGTGAAGCCACGGGCGGGACAGGCGTCGAAGCTTTCTTT. The rearrangement uses TRBV6-1 and TRBJ1-1; the match to TRBD1 covers 8 bases. The germline V gene has CDR1 MNHNS and CDR2 SASEGT. V shed 0 bases, J shed 8 bases, and the junction held 11 bases outside the gene matches. The CDR3 is 16 amino acids.

The chain recombines TRBV27 with TRBJ1-5; a weak D match, TRBD1 (5 bases). In germline, CDR1 is MNHEY, CDR2 SMNVEV (reference sequence). V lost 5 bases and J 0 bases, leaving 17 bases between the germline ends. This CDR3 spans 17 amino acids. CDR3 region: CASSPRRGPYSNQPQHF. CDR3 in DNA: TGTGCCAGCAGTCCACGGAGGGGACCGTATAGCAATCAGCCCCAGCATTTT.

The chain couples TRBV7-2 to TRBJ2-7; 13 bases agree with TRBD2. The CDR3 sequence is 17 residues long. Per the germline V gene, CDR1 is SGHTA and CDR2 is FQGNSA. After removal of 5 bases from V and 0 bases from J, the junction contained 7 bases not matched to a gene. The CDR3 DNA reads as TGTGCCAGCAGCCAGGGACTAGCGGGGTTCAGCTCCTACGAGCAGTACTTC. Encoded protein: CASSQGLAGFSSYEQYF.

The genes are TRBV4-3 and TRBJ1-4, with D possibly TRBD1 on 5 matching bases. The CDR3 runs 15 residues. Between the trimmed V and J ends, which lost 1 base and 0 bases, there was a span of 6 bases. CDR1 and CDR2 (germline): LGHNA, YSLEER. DNA of the CDR3: TGCGCCAGCAGCCAAGGACAGTCAACTAATGAAAAACTGTTTTTT. It specifies CASSQGQSTNEKLFF.

The V gene is TRBV2, the J gene TRBJ1-6; 8 bases match TRBD1. The V gene's germline CDR1 is SNHLY and CDR2 FYNNEI. This CDR3 has 14 amino acids. Germline trimming cut 6 bases from V and 7 bases from J; bases unmatched to any gene: 5. DNA for the CDR3: TGTGCCAGCAGAAAGACAGGGGAGAATTCACCCCTCCACTTT. Translation gives CASRKTGENSPLHF.

The rearrangement links TRBV4-3 to TRBJ1-5; 9 bases are a match to TRBD1. The CDR3 has 17 residues. Germline V gene lookup returns CDR1 LGHNA and CDR2 YSLEER. The ends lost 4 bases at V and 6 bases at J; junction bases unmatched: 13. CDR3 bases: TGCGCCAGCAGCCTCAATCGCAGCGGGACAGGGTGTCAGCCCCAGCATTTT. It specifies CASSLNRSGTGCQPQHF.

DNA of the CDR3: TGTGCCAGCAGAGAATCACAGGGGGCTGGGGCTTTCTTT. This sequence encodes CASRESQGAGAFF. This chain joins TRBV6-5 and TRBJ1-1, with 9 bases identical to TRBD1. With 6 bases clipped from V and 11 bases from J, the junction kept 10 bases outside the gene matches. The CDR3 covers 13 residues. Germline-derived CDR1 and CDR2 are MNHEY and SVGAGI.